Shown below are 17 T cell receptor beta chains from a single sample sequenced in a study of blood T cells in healthy people across ages (dated by TCRdb to the mid-2010s). Library preparation used 5' RACE. A second PCR of 7 to 11 cycles was performed with a sample-barcoded 5' primer and a J-beta primer mix. The public reads were reprocessed in TCRdb via fastp at Q25 and MiXCR, keeping in-frame beta chains. Every CDR3 protein is listed once, alongside the most common genes and DNA of its rows. In this sample the table shows around 1,800,000 distinct CDR3 sequences, around 40% of which occur a single time. In total, the top ten clones hold under 25% of the sample. The sample taken for sequencing was blood. The origin of the receptors is a human donor in good health.

A remark on this clonotype: An end of the junction differs from the germline gene, which may be a read error. This sequence joins TRBV10-3 and TRBJ2-1, with a tentative D call TRBD2 (6 bases). The CDR3 is made up of 17 amino acids. Germline CDR1 and CDR2: ENHRY and SYGVKD. CDR3 sequence reads: CAISVGDSGRAGNERFF. The CDR3 nucleotides read TGTGCCATCAGTGTGGGGGACTCCGGACGCGCAGGCAATGAGCGGTTCTTC.

With regard to this clonotype: At one boundary the junction diverges from the germline segment, which might be a read error. V and J are TRBV7-2 and TRBJ1-2; D is possibly TRBD1 (5 bases). There are 14 residues in the CDR3. Germline CDR1 and CDR2: SGHTA and FQGNSA. In nucleotides, the CDR3 is TGTGCCAGCAACTTAGCCGGGGGGTCCGGGGGCTACACCTTC. Encoded protein: CASNLAGGSGGYTF.

This chain links TRBV4-3 with TRBJ2-3; TRBD1 matches at 8 bases. The CDR3 is 16 amino acids. CDR1 and CDR2 (germline): LGHNA, YSLEER. The V segment lost 0 bases and the J segment 2 bases; nucleotides outside the gene matches: 4. The CDR3 coding sequence is TGCGCCAGCAGCCAAGACGGGGACAGGACCACAGATACGCAGTATTTT. Translating it yields CASSQDGDRTTDTQYF.

This clonotype was picked up a small number of times. The chain joins TRBV20-1 to TRBJ1-5, with a tentative D call TRBD1 (5 bases). The CDR3 consists of 12 residues. Germline V lookup: CDR1 DFQATT, CDR2 SNEGSKA (reference sequence). Trimming took off 4 bases at V and 5 bases at J, with 9 bases between the two ends. The CDR3 is CSAIRGDQPQHF. The CDR3 DNA follows: TGCAGTGCTATCCGGGGCGATCAGCCCCAGCATTTT.

The chain couples TRBV29-1 to TRBJ2-5; perhaps TRBD2 as D (6 bases). The J call may be mistaken, given a closer DNA end match to TRBJ2-7. Per the germline V gene, CDR1 is SQVTM and CDR2 is ANQGSEA. The CDR3 is 13 residues long. For the CDR3, the DNA is TGCAGCGTCCTCGGGGGTAGGACCTACGAGCAGTACTTC. As protein: CSVLGGRTYEQYF.

The chain joins TRBV29-1 to TRBJ2-4; D gene unclear. The DNA end lines up better with TRBJ2-7; the J call may be wrong. The germline V gene encodes CDR1 SQVTM and CDR2 ANQGSEA. There are 14 residues in the CDR3. The CDR3 DNA follows: TGCAGCGTTGATTCTGACGCTTCCACCTACGAGCAGTACTTC. Protein sequence: CSVDSDASTYEQYF.

This clonotype came up once. The chain recombines TRBV7-3 with TRBJ1-2; TRBD1 agrees at 7 bases. The CDR3 spans 14 residues. Germline-derived CDR1 and CDR2 are SGHTA and FQGTGA. V lost 4 bases, J lost 9 bases, and 11 bases stayed unmatched. The DNA of the CDR3 is TGTGCCAGCAGCTCCCTACAGGGGCGATATAGCTACACCTTC. Protein: CASSSLQGRYSYTF.

This clonotype was counted between two and nine times. This chain connects TRBV20-1 to TRBJ2-1; 8 bases are shared with TRBD2. Germline V gene lookup returns CDR1 DFQATT and CDR2 SNEGSKA (reference sequence). V shed 1 base, J shed 8 bases, and the junction held 4 bases outside the gene matches. This CDR3 is built from 13 residues. The CDR3 DNA reads TGCAGTGCTAGAGCGGGGGGGCCTCATGAGCAGTTCTTC. This translates into CSARAGGPHEQFF.

V and J are TRBV12-3 or TRBV12-4 and TRBJ2-3; perhaps D is TRBD1 or TRBD2 (5 bases each). Trimming stripped 6 bases from V and 5 bases from J, with 18 bases between. CDR3 length equals 15 residues. Written as DNA, the CDR3 is TGTGCCAGCAGCCCCCTGGGGGATGTAATAGATACGCAGTATTTT. It encodes CASSPLGDVIDTQYF.

This sequence joins TRBV10-3 and TRBJ2-5, with D perhaps matching TRBD2 (7 bases). The CDR3 is 16 residues long. In germline, CDR1 is ENHRY, CDR2 SYGVKD. Trimming removed 0 bases from V and 4 bases from J, with 15 bases in between. The CDR3 reads CAISESRYREGETQYF. The DNA for the CDR3 is TGTGCCATCAGTGAGTCTCGGTACAGGGAGGGAGAGACCCAGTACTTC.

V gene TRBV5-6 combines with J gene TRBJ1-2; D ambiguous. V lost 4 bases, J lost 4 bases, and 14 bases lay in between. Germline V CDR1 and CDR2: SGHDT, YYEEEE. The CDR3 is 14 amino acids. This chain's CDR3 is CASSPALVCYGYTF. The CDR3 bases are TGTGCCAGCAGCCCTGCACTAGTTTGCTATGGCTACACCTTC.

This clonotype was seen a handful of times. V is TRBV20-1 and J is TRBJ2-1, with D maybe TRBD2 (6 bases). CDR3 length equals 14 residues. The V gene's germline CDR1 is DFQATT and CDR2 SNEGSKA (reference sequence). V lost 1 base, J lost 0 bases, and 7 bases lay in between. As DNA, the CDR3 is TGCAGTGCTAGAGGCGGGAACTCCTACAATGAGCAGTTCTTC. This translates into CSARGGNSYNEQFF.

Of note for this clonotype: Just one base apart from a much larger clone, this may be a read error. This chain joins TRBV24-1 and TRBJ2-1; possibly TRBD2 for D (6 bases). V lost 5 bases and J lost 6, with 22 bases in between. Germline CDR1 reads KGHDR; CDR2 reads SFDVKD. CDR3 size: 17 residues. CDR3 bases: TGTGCCACCAGTGGGCCACTTGGACGGGGGATTTTCAATGAGCAGTTCTTC. The encoded protein is CATSGPLGRGIFNEQFF.

This clonotype came up a few times. The chain joins TRBV9 to TRBJ2-7; a weak D match, TRBD1 (6 bases). CDR1 is SGDLS, CDR2 YYNGEE, per germline. Trimming removed 4 bases at V and 3 bases at J, with 14 bases between. The CDR3 has 14 amino acids. The CDR3 bases are TGTGCCAGCAGCCCCTGGACAGACTTCTACGAGCAGTACTTC. Translated: CASSPWTDFYEQYF.

In its sample, this clonotype was seen a few times. This chain connects TRBV7-9 to TRBJ1-4; unclear D gene. This CDR3 is 16 amino acids long. Germline assignment: CDR1 SEHNR and CDR2 FQNEAQ (reference sequence). The V and J ends lost 7 bases and 0 bases respectively, with 15 bases between them. The CDR3 is CASTSSMAATNEKLFF. Here the CDR3 DNA reads TGTGCCAGCACCTCTTCGATGGCCGCAACTAATGAAAAACTGTTTTTT.

V and J are TRBV20-1 and TRBJ2-7; 16 nucleotides line up with TRBD2. The J call is uncertain, as TRBJ2-5 better fits the DNA end. The CDR3 is 17 residues long. Germline CDR1 reads DFQATT; CDR2 reads SNEGSKA (reference sequence). The CDR3 reads CSAAPGLAGGPRETQYF. The CDR3 coding sequence is TGCAGTGCTGCTCCGGGACTAGCGGGAGGGCCACGGGAGACCCAGTACTTC.

This CDR3 is CSAIKMLAGLETQYF. Written as DNA, the CDR3 is TGCAGTGCCATCAAAATGTTAGCGGGGTTAGAGACCCAGTACTTC. The genes are TRBV20-1 and TRBJ2-5; 8 nucleotides agree with TRBD2. The CDR3 totals 15 residues. Germline V lookup: CDR1 DFQATT, CDR2 SNEGSKA (reference sequence). With V trimmed by 6 bases and J by 4 bases, 13 bases remained unmatched.